This T cell receptor beta chain was profiled in a study of beta chain features in type 1 diabetes. V dropped 1 base and J dropped 5 bases, with 11 bases sitting between them. The germline V gene has CDR1 KGHSH and CDR2 LQKENI. The length of the CDR3 is 15 residues. Sequencing targeted expressed TCRB transcripts, as all isolated RNA had been reverse transcribed. Method: immunoSEQ multiplex PCR; TCRdb's copy keeps in-frame clones and lacks some. The table records roughly 330,000 clones, roughly 11% of them present only once. The V call is TRBV18, the J call TRBJ1-4; weak D call: TRBD1 (6 bases). The clonotype originates from a woman in her thirties in good health. Sequencing used naive CD4+ T cells from blood. The CDR3 here is CASSPRAQGNEKLFF. In DNA, the CDR3 is TGTGCCAGCTCACCACGGGCGCAGGGGAATGAAAAACTGTTTTTT.